The clone carrying this T cell receptor beta chain was detected a few times. The antigen is unknown. This sample is drawn from a study of identical twins. Overall study results and limits: Insertion counts were lower in abundant cord blood beta clonotypes, a trend that memory repertoires did not show.

CDR1 is SGHRS, CDR2 YFSETQ, per germline. J lost 2 bases, V lost 4 bases, and 3 bases had no gene match. The CDR3 is 14 residues long. One entry per CDR3 protein, called by TCRdb with MiXCR from the 5' RACE reads. Here the sample spans roughly 470,000 distinct CDR3 sequences, around an eighth being singletons. The same specimen was also included in a second study, on yellow fever vaccine responses in identical twins. That paper adds: It has been reported that, in twins, the vaccine T cell response seemed partly convergent and partly personalized.

V is TRBV5-1 and J is TRBJ1-3, with 7 nucleotides matching TRBD1. The sequenced sample was CD4+ T cells sorted from blood. The source is a young woman in good health. DNA of the CDR3: TGCGCCAGCAGCCGGGACAGACCTGGAAACACCATATATTTT. Protein: CASSRDRPGNTIYF.